This passage covers 6 T cell receptor beta chains from one sample sequenced in a study of Graves' ophthalmopathy and Graves' hyperthyroidism. For repertoire sequencing, the TCR beta CDR3 regions were amplified from RNA transcripts. HTBI-primed first-round RT-PCR preceded second-round multiplex PCR. Each CDR3 protein is one row after TCRdb ran MiXCR on the multiplex PCR reads. The sample holds more than 1,000,000 distinct CDR3 sequences, about two fifths seen once. Source material: peripheral blood or thyroid tissue (not recorded which). The receptors were sampled from an adult man with Graves' hyperthyroidism.

This clonotype was counted ten times or more. The chain employs TRBV12-3 or TRBV12-4 and TRBJ1-5; D gene uncertain. This CDR3 has 11 amino acids. Deletions cut 1 base from V and 5 bases from J, with 0 bases between. The CDR3 loop is CASSLDQPQHF. The CDR3 coding sequence is TGTGCCAGCAGTTTAGATCAGCCCCAGCATTTT.

At least ten counts were recorded for this clonotype. The chain recombines TRBV25-1 with TRBJ2-5, with a possible D match to TRBD1 (5 bases). Trimming left V 7 bases short and J 4 bases short, with 13 bases between. Germline-derived CDR1 and CDR2 are MGHDK and SYGVNS. CDR3 length equals 13 residues. As DNA, the CDR3 is TGTGCCAGCATTAGTCCAGGGCGAGAGACCCAGTACTTC. This sequence encodes CASISPGRETQYF.

This clonotype was found many times. This rearrangement joins TRBV10-3 to TRBJ2-7; D possibly matches TRBD1 or TRBD2 (5 bases each). Looked up from germline, CDR1 is ENHRY and CDR2 is SYGVKD. The CDR3 extends over 15 amino acids. V lost 3 bases to trimming and J lost 3 bases, with 15 bases between them. CDR3: CAISDNQGRHYEQYF. The CDR3, as DNA: TGTGCCATCAGTGACAACCAGGGACGGCACTACGAGCAGTACTTC.

The chain has TRBV6-5 and TRBJ2-7; no reliable D call. V lost 5 bases and J 3 bases, leaving 17 bases between the germline ends. The CDR3 loop spans 15 amino acids. From germline, CDR1 is MNHEY and CDR2 SVGAGI. The CDR3, as DNA: TGTGCCAGCAGTGAAACCGAAGTGAAGGGCTACGAGCAGTACTTC. This gives the protein CASSETEVKGYEQYF.

This clonotype was counted between two and nine times. The chain employs TRBV9 and TRBJ2-2; 14 positions match TRBD2. The CDR3 has 15 amino acids. Germline-derived CDR1 and CDR2 are SGDLS and YYNGEE. V gave up 5 bases and J gave up 6 bases; unmatched junction bases: 3. The DNA for the CDR3 is TGTGCCAGCAGGGGGACTAGCGGGAGCTCCGGGGAGCTGTTTTTT. This codes for CASRGTSGSSGELFF.

This clonotype was counted ten times or more. The V gene is TRBV15, the J gene TRBJ2-5; 10 nucleotides agree with TRBD2. The germline V gene encodes CDR1 LNHNV and CDR2 YYDKDF (reference sequence). The ends lost 11 bases at V and 5 bases at J; junction bases unmatched: 8. The CDR3 contains 13 residues. CDR3 in amino acids: CAYQSSGSETQYF. The CDR3 DNA reads as TGTGCCTACCAGTCTAGCGGGAGCGAGACCCAGTACTTC.